The subject of this entry is one T cell receptor beta chain. Its antigen is not identified. This sample was included in a study of a mutant IDH1 vaccine in newly diagnosed glioma. Study-level background: Prior therapy was radiotherapy, temozolomide, or both; most received both.

The protocol was immunoSEQ multiplex PCR, while the TCRdb copy is restricted to in-frame clones and leaves out a portion. The sample carries some 130,000 clones, around four fifths recorded once. The time point is: week 11, during vaccination. In the vaccine, a single dose held 300 ug of the mutant IDH1 20-mer peptide, along with topical imiquimod. Sequencing was performed on PBMCs, taken from a glioma patient whose treatment included an IDH1 peptide vaccine. The origin of this receptor is a man aged 40-49 years with glioma.

CDR3 DNA: TGTGCCAGCAGCCAAGATACGGGAGGTTCGGACACTGAAGCTTTCTTT. Translating gives CASSQDTGGSDTEAFF. This chain links TRBV4-2 with TRBJ1-1; D is unclear. CDR1 is LGHNA, CDR2 YNFKEQ, per germline. The CDR3 length is 16 residues. The V and J ends lost 0 bases and 3 bases respectively, with 14 bases between them.